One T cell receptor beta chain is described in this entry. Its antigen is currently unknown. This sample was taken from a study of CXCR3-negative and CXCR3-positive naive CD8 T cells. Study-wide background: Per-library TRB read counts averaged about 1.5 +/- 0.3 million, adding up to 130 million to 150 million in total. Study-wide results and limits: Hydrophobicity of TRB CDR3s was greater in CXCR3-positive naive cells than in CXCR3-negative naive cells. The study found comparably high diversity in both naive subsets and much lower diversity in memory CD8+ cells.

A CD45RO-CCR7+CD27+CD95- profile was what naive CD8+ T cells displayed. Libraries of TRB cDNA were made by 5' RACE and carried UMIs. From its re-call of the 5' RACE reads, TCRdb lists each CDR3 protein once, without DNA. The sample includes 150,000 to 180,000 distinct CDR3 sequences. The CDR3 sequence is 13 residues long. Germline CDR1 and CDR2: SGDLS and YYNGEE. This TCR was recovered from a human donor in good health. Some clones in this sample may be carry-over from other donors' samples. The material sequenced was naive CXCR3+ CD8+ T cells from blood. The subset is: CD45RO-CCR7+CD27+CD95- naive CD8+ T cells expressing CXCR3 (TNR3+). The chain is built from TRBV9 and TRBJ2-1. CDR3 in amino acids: CASSAIPGYEQFF.